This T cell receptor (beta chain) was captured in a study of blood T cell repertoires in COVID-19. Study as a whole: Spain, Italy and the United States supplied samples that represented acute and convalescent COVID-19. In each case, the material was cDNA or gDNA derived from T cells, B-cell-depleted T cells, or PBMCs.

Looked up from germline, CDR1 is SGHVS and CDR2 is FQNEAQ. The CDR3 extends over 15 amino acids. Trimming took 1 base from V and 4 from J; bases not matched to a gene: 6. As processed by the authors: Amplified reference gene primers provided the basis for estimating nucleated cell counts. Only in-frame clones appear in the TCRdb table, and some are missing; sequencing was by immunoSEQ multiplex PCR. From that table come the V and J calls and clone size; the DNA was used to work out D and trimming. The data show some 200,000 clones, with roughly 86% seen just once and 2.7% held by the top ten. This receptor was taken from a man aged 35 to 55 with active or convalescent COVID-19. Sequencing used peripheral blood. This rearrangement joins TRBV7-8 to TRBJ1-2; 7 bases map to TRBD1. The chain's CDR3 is CASSLGDSLLYGYTF. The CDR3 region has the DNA TGTGCCAGCAGCTTAGGGGACAGCCTACTCTATGGCTACACCTTC.